Listed here is a single T cell receptor beta chain. The antigen remains undetermined. Baseline was the first blood sampling point, followed by cycle 4 day 1 and cycle 7 day 1. Method: immunoSEQ multiplex PCR; TCRdb's copy keeps in-frame clones and lacks some. Altogether around 61,000 clones are present, 82% being singletons, with the ten largest covering approximately 5%. The data originate from a study of OX40 agonist ivuxolimab in advanced cancers. Turning to the study itself: The patients received ivuxolimab by intravenous route every 2 weeks at 0.01 to 10 mg/kg. Earlier anti-PD-1, anti-PD-L1 or anti-CTLA-4 therapy was permitted; roughly 40% had received some.

General observations from the study: On average, CD8+ T cells showed a greater number of expanded clones than CD4+.

The receptor's source is an adult with an advanced solid tumor such as melanoma, head and neck, liver or kidney cancer. Specimen: CD4+ or CD8+ T cells sorted from blood, collected in a trial of the OX40 agonist ivuxolimab.

The CDR3 is CASSLAAGSYNEQFF. The DNA for the CDR3 is TGTGCCAGCAGCTTAGCGGCGGGAAGCTACAATGAGCAGTTCTTC. V gene TRBV7-2 combines with J gene TRBJ2-1; tentative D call: TRBD2 (6 bases). The germline V gene encodes CDR1 SGHTA and CDR2 FQGNSA. This CDR3 has 15 residues. Trimming pared 0 bases from V and 3 bases from J, leaving 9 bases between.